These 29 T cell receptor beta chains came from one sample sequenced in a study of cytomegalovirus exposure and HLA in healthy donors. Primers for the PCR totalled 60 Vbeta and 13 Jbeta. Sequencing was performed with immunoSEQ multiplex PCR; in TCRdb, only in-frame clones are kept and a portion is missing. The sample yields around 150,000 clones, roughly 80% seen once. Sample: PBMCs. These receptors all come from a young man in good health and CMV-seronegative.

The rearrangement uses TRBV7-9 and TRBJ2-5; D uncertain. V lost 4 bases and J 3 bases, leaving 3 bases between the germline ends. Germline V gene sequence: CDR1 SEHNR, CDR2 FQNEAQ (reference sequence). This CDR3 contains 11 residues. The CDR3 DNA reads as TGTGCCAGCAGCTCCAAAGAGACCCAGTACTTC. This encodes CASSSKETQYF.

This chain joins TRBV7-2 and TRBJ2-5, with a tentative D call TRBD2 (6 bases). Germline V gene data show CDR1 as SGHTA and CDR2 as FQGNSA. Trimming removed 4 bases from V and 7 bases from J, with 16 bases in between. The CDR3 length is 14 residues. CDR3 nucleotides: TGTGCCAGCAGCTCCCTGGGAGGTAGTGGGACCCAGTACTTC. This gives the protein CASSSLGGSGTQYF.

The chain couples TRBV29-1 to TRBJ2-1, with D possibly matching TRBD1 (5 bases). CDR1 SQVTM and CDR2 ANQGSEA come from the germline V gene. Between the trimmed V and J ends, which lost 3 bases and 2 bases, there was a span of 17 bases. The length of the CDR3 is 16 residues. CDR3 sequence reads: CSVDLWGEEAYNEQFF. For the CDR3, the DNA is TGCAGCGTTGACCTTTGGGGCGAAGAAGCCTACAATGAGCAGTTCTTC.

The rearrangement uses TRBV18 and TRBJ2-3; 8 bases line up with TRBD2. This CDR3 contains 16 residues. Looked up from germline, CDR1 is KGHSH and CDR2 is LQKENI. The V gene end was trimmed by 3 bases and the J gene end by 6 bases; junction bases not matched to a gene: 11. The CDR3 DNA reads TGTGCCAGCTCACCTATAACGGGGGGGCCCCGGGATACGCAGTATTTT. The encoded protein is CASSPITGGPRDTQYF.

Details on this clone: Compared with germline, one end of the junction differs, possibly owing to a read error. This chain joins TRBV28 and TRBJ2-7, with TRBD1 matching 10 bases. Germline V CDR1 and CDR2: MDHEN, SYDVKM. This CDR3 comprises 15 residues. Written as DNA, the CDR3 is TGTGCCAGCAGTCAGCACCCGGGACAGGGGAGCGAGCGGTACTTC. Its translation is CASSQHPGQGSERYF.

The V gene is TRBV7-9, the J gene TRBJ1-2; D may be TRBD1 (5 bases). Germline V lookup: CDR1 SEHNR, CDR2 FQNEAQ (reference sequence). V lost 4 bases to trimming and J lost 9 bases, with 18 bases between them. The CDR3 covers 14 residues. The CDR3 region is CASSSRDLHERYTF. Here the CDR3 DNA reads TGTGCCAGCAGCTCCCGGGACTTACATGAGCGCTACACCTTC.

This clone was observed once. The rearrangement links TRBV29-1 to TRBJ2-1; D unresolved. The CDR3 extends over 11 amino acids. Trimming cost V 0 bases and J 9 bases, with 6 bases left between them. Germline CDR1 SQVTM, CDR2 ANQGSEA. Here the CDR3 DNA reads TGCAGCGTTGAAGATCTCGGTGAGCAGTTCTTC. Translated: CSVEDLGEQFF.

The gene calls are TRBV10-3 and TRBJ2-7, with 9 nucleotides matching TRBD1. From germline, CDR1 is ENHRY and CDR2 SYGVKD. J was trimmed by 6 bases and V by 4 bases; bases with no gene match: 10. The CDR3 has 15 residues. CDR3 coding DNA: TGTGCCATCAGTGGGGGGGGACAGGGTCGAGGCGAGCAGTACTTC. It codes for CAISGGGQGRGEQYF.

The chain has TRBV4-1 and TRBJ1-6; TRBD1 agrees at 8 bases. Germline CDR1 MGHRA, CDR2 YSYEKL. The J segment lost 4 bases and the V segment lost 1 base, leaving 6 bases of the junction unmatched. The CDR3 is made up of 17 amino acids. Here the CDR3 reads CASSQGAGGVYNSPLHF. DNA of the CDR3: TGCGCCAGCAGCCAAGGCGCAGGGGGCGTTTATAATTCACCCCTCCACTTT.

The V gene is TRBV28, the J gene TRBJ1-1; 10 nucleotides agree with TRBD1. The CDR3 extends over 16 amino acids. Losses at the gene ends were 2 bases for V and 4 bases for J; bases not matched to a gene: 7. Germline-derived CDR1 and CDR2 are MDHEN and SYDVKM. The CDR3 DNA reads TGTGCCAGCAGTTTACTCCCCGGGACAGGGGCCACTGAAGCTTTCTTT. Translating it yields CASSLLPGTGATEAFF.

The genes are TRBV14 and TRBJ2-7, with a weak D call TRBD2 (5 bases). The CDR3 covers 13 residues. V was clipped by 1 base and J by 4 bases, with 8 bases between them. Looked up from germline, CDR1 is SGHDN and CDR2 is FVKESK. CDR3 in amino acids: CASSQAERYEQYF. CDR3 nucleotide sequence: TGTGCCAGCAGCCAAGCAGAGCGGTACGAGCAGTACTTC.

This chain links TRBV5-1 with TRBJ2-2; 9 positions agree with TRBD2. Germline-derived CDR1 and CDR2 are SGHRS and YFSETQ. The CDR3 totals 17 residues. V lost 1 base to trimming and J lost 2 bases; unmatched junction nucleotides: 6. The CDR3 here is CASSLYAGGANTGELFF. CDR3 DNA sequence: TGCGCCAGCAGCTTGTACGCGGGAGGGGCAAACACCGGGGAGCTGTTTTTT.

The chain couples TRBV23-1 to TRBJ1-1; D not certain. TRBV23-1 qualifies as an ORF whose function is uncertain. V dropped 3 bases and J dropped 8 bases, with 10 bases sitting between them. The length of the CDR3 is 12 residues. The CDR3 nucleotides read TGCGCCAGCAGTCAGCCAGCCAGGGAAGCTTTCTTT. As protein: CASSQPAREAFF.

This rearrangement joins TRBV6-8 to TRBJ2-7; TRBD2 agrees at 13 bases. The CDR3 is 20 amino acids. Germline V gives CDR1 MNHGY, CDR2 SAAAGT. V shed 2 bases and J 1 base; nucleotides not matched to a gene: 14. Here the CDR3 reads CASSYRRTSGGPTESYEQYF. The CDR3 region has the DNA TGTGCCAGCAGTTACCGCCGGACTAGCGGGGGCCCTACAGAGTCCTACGAGCAGTACTTC.

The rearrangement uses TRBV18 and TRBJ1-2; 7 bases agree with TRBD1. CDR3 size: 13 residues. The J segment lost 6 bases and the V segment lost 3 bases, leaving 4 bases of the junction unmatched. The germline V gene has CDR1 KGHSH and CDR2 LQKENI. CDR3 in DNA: TGTGCCAGCTCACCTGGGACAGAGCATGGCTACACCTTC. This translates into CASSPGTEHGYTF.

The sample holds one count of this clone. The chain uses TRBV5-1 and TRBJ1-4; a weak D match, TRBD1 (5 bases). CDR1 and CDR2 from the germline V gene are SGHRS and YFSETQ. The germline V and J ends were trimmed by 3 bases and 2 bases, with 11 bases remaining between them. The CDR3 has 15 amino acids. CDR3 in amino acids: CASSSSGSTNEKLFF. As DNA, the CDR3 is TGCGCCAGCAGCTCGTCAGGGTCCACTAATGAAAAACTGTTTTTT.

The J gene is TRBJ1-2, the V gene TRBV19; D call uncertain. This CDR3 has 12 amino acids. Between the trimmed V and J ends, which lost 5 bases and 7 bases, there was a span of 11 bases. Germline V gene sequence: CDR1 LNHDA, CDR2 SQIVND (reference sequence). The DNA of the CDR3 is TGTGCCAGTAGTGTGCGGGCGGTTGGCTACACCTTC. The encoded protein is CASSVRAVGYTF.

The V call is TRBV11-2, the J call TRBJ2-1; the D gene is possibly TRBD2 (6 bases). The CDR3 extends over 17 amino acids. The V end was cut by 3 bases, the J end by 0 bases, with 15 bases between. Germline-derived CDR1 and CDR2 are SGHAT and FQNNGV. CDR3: CASSFPLAPFSYNEQFF. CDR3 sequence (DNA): TGTGCCAGCAGCTTCCCTCTAGCGCCCTTCTCCTACAATGAGCAGTTCTTC.

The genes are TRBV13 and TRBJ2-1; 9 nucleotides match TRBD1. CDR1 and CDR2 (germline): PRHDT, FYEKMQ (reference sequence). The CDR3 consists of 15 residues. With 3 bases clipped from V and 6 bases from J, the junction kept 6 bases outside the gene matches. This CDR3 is CASSFDRGRSNEQFF. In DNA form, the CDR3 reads TGTGCCAGCAGCTTCGACAGGGGGAGGTCCAATGAGCAGTTCTTC.

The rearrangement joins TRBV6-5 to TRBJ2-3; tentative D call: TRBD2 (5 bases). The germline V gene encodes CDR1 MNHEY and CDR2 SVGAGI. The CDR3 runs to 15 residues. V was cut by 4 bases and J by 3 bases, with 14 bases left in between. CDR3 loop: CASSFGVLETDTQYF. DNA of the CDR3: TGTGCCAGCAGTTTCGGGGTTTTGGAAACAGATACGCAGTATTTT.

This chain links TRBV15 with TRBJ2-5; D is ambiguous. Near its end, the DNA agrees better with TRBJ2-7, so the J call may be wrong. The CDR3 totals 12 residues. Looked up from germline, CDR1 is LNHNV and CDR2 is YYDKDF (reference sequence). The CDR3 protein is CATSRNRYEQYF. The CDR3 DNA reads TGTGCCACCAGCAGGAACCGCTACGAGCAGTACTTC.

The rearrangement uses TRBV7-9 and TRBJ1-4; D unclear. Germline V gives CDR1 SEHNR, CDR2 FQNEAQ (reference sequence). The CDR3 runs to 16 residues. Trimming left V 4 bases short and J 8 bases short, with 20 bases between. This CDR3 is CASSSHLSGFREKLFF. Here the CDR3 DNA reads TGTGCCAGCAGCTCACATCTTTCCGGGTTTCGGGAAAAACTGTTTTTT.

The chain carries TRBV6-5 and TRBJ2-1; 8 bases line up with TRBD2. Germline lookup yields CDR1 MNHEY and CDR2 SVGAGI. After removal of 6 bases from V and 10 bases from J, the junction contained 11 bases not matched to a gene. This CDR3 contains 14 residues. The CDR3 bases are TGTGCCAGCAGGCCCCCCCGGGGGGGGGAGGAGCAGTTCTTC. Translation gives CASRPPRGGEEQFF.

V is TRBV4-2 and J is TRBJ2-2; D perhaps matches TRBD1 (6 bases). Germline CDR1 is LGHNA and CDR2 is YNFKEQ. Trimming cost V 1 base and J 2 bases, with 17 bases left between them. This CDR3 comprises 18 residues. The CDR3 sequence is CASSQVLEGTSNTGELFF. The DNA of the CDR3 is TGTGCCAGCAGCCAAGTACTTGAGGGGACATCTAACACCGGGGAGCTGTTTTTT.

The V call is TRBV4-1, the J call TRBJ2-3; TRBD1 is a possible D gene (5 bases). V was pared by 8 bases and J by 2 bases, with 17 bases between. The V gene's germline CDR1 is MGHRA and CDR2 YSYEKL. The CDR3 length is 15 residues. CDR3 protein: CASSEVGVITDTQYF. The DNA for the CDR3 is TGCGCCAGCTCCGAGGTAGGGGTCATCACAGATACGCAGTATTTT.

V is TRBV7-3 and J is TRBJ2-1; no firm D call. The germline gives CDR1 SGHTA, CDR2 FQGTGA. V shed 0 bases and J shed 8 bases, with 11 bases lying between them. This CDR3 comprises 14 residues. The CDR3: CASSLTAMSDEQFF. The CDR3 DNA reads TGTGCCAGCAGCTTAACAGCGATGAGCGATGAGCAGTTCTTC.

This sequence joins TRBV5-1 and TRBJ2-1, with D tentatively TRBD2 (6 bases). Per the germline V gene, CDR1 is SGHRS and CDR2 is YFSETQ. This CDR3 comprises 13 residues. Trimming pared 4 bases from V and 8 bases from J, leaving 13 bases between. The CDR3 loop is CASSLLLADEQFF. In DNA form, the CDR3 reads TGCGCCAGCAGCCTTCTACTAGCCGATGAGCAGTTCTTC. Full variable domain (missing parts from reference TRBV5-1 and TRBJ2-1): KAGVTQTPRYLIKTRGQQVTLSCSPISGHRSVSWYQQTPGQGLQFLFEYFSETQRNKGNFPGRFSGRQFSNSRSEMNVSTLELGDSALYLCASSLLLADEQFFGPGTRLTVL.

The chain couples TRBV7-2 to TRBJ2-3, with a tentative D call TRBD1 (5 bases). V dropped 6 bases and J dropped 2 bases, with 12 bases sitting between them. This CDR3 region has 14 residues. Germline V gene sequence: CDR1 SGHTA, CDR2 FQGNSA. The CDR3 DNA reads TGTGCCAGCAGACCAGGGATTCTCACAGATACGCAGTATTTT. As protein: CASRPGILTDTQYF. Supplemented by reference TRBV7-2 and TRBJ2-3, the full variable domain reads GAGVSQSPSNKVTEKGKDVELRCDPISGHTALYWYRQSLGQGLEFLIYFQGNSAPDKSGLPSDRFSAERTGGSVSTLTIQRTQQEDSAVYLCASRPGILTDTQYFGPGTRLTVL.

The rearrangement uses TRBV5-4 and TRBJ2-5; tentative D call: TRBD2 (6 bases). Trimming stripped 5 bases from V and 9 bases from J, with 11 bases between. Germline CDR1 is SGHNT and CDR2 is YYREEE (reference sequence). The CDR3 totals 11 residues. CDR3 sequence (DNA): TGTGCCAGCAGGACGGGGGAGGCCCAGTACTTC. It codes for CASRTGEAQYF. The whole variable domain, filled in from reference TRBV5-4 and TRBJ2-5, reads ETGVTQSPTHLIKTRGQQVTLRCSSQSGHNTVSWYQQALGQGPQFIFQYYREEENGRGNFPPRFSGLQFPNYSSELNVNALELDDSALYLCASRTGEAQYFGPGTRLLVL.